This T cell receptor (beta chain) was captured in a study of T cell responses to AZD1222 COVID-19 vaccine. Germline V gene data show CDR1 as MNHEY and CDR2 as SMNVEV (reference sequence). V dropped 3 bases and J dropped 8 bases, with 13 bases sitting between them. This CDR3 is built from 14 residues. Points from the study as a whole: Baseline seropositives among AZD1222 recipients totaled only 5 to 7.

Data came from immunoSEQ multiplex PCR; TCRdb stores just in-frame clones and leaves some out. The profile shows 75,000 to 100,000 clones, 80% to 90% of them singletons. To note about this clone: Its antigen is not known.

The TCR sequence derives from an adult in good health. The chain carries TRBV27 and TRBJ1-4; D ambiguous. The sequences come from peripheral blood, collected on day 0 of AZD1222 vaccination. The CDR3 sequence: CASSLLGVGEKLFF. The CDR3 DNA is TGTGCCAGCAGTTTGCTGGGTGTGGGGGAAAAACTGTTTTTT.